The rows below give T cell receptor beta chains drawn from one sample of a study of human T cells and chemical hapten exposure. TCRdb independently ran MiXCR on the RACE reads; one entry per CDR3 protein. The data show roughly 97,000 distinct CDR3 sequences, with roughly a quarter seen just once and 10% to 13% held by the top ten. The material sequenced was whole blood, taken in connection with sensitization to the hapten diphenylcyclopropenone (DPC). The receptors stem from a man in his forties with alopecia areata. Some clones in this sample may be carry-over from other donors' samples. CDR3s include the opening cysteine and the closing phenylalanine or tryptophan. A D gene is named only where the DNA matches it firmly. Only some rows state a clone size, as once, few, many or a class for expanded clones.

>-|-|TRBJ2-1|TRBV4-1
CASSPLDMISYNEQFF
TGCGCCAGCAGCCCTTTAGACATGATCTCCTACAATGAGCAGTTCTTC
>-|TRBD2|TRBJ2-1|TRBV12-3/TRBV12-4
CASNQGREGSEQFF
TGTGCCAGCAATCAGGGCAGGGAGGGTAGTGAGCAGTTCTTC
>-|-|TRBJ2-2|TRBV7-9
CASSLEGADSFGELFF
TGTGCCAGCAGCTTAGAGGGTGCGGACAGTTTCGGGGAGCTGTTTTTT
>few|-|TRBJ2-7|TRBV28
CASSLTGETRWGQYF
TGTGCCAGCAGCCTCACGGGGGAGACCCGATGGGGGCAGTACTTC
>few|TRBD1|TRBJ2-2|TRBV24-1
CATYQSGTDTGELFF
TGTGCCACCTACCAGTCCGGGACAGATACCGGGGAGCTGTTTTTT
>-|-|TRBJ1-6|TRBV6-5
CASSHRVSPLHF
TGTGCCAGCAGTCACAGAGTCTCACCCCTCCACTTT
>-|-|TRBJ1-4|TRBV28
CASRPPHEDNPFF
TGTGCCAGCAGGCCGCCCCACGAGGACAACCCGTTTTTT
>few|TRBD2|TRBJ2-1|TRBV5-1
CASSLTGTRSNEQFF
TGCGCCAGCAGCTTGACCGGGACTAGGTCCAATGAGCAGTTCTTC
>-|TRBD1|TRBJ2-5|TRBV28
CASSPPRDRVYF
TGTGCCAGCAGCCCTCCCCGGGACAGGGTTTACTTC
>-|-|TRBJ2-6|TRBV7-2
CASSLAPRNSGANVLTF
TGTGCCAGCAGCTTAGCGCCCAGGAACTCTGGGGCCAACGTCCTGACTTTC
>-|TRBD1|TRBJ2-7|TRBV18
CASSPGTGKYEQYF
TGTGCCAGCTCACCCGGGACAGGGAAGTACGAGCAGTACTTC
>-|TRBD1|TRBJ1-5|TRBV5-6
CASSPRGFGQPQHF
TGTGCCAGCAGCCCCAGGGGGTTTGGACAGCCCCAGCATTTT
>few|-|TRBJ2-5|TRBV6-1
CASLLGGNQETQYF
TGTGCCAGCTTGCTAGGTGGGAATCAAGAGACCCAGTACTTC
>few|-|TRBJ2-6|TRBV7-9
CASLTGANVLTF
TGTGCCAGCCTGACTGGGGCCAACGTCCTGACTTTC
>-|TRBD2|TRBJ2-5|TRBV7-2
CASSPYSGSPGSRETQYF
TGTGCCAGCAGCCCCTATAGCGGGAGCCCGGGTTCCCGAGAGACCCAGTACTTC
>-|TRBD1|TRBJ1-5|TRBV6-2/TRBV6-3
CASSSDRGMPQHF
TGTGCCAGCAGTTCGGACAGGGGGATGCCCCAGCATTTT
>few|TRBD1|TRBJ2-7|TRBV4-2
CASSQDHRTGGFDEQYF
TGTGCCAGCAGCCAAGATCACCGGACAGGGGGCTTCGACGAGCAGTACTTC
>few|TRBD1|TRBJ1-6|TRBV28
CASSLMDRGNSPLHF
TGTGCCAGCAGTTTAATGGACAGGGGGAATTCACCCCTCCACTTT
>-|-|TRBJ2-3|TRBV20-1
CSASLGRGIRDTQYF
TGCAGTGCTTCCCTTGGACGGGGCATTAGGGATACGCAGTATTTT
>-|-|TRBJ1-1|TRBV2
CASSKGQGDTEAFF
TGTGCCAGCAGTAAAGGGCAGGGAGACACTGAAGCTTTCTTT
>-|-|TRBJ2-2|TRBV10-1
CASSPGRTTNTGELFF
TGCGCCAGCAGTCCGGGACGAACAACGAACACCGGGGAGCTGTTTTTT
>-|TRBD1|TRBJ2-2|TRBV28
CASSLSGGSGELFF
TGTGCCAGCAGTTTATCAGGGGGTAGCGGGGAGCTGTTTTTT
>few|-|TRBJ2-7|TRBV20-1
CSADSSQGIRVQYF
TGCAGTGCGGACTCCTCGCAGGGAATCCGAGTGCAGTACTTC
>few|TRBD2|TRBJ2-7|TRBV6-6
CASSPPSGRSGSYEQYF
TGTGCCAGCAGTCCCCCTAGCGGGCGAAGTGGGTCCTACGAGCAGTACTTC
>few|-|TRBJ2-1|TRBV15
CATSRAGANEQFF
TGTGCCACCAGCAGAGCGGGCGCCAATGAGCAGTTCTTC
>-|TRBD1|TRBJ2-3|TRBV7-2
CASSLEGAQGTQYF
TGTGCCAGCAGCCTAGAGGGGGCGCAGGGTACGCAGTATTTT
>-|TRBD1|TRBJ1-1|TRBV20-1
CSARKTGTNTEAFF
TGCAGTGCTAGAAAGACAGGGACGAACACTGAAGCTTTCTTT
>-|TRBD2|TRBJ2-5|TRBV6-6
CASIKNLAGAPETQYF
TGTGCCAGCATTAAGAATTTAGCGGGAGCCCCAGAGACCCAGTACTTC
>-|-|TRBJ2-5|TRBV5-1
CASPPTQRMKTQYF
TGCGCCAGCCCCCCCACCCAGCGTATGAAGACCCAGTACTTC
>few|TRBD1|TRBJ2-7|TRBV7-9
CASSTGGPYEQYF
TGTGCCAGCAGCACAGGGGGTCCCTACGAGCAGTACTTC
>-|TRBD2|TRBJ2-2|TRBV6-5
CASSSQGVTSGRSTGELFF
TGTGCCAGCAGTTCCCAGGGGGTGACTAGCGGGAGGTCTACCGGGGAGCTGTTTTTT
>few|-|TRBJ2-7|TRBV12-3/TRBV12-4
CASSSLMGRRAHEQYF
TGTGCCAGCAGTTCTCTCATGGGGCGACGAGCGCACGAGCAGTACTTC
>-|-|TRBJ2-3|TRBV12-3/TRBV12-4
CASSLRTTADTQYF
TGTGCCAGCAGTTTAAGGACGACAGCAGATACGCAGTATTTT
>-|-|TRBJ2-3|TRBV12-3/TRBV12-4
CASLSTDTQYF
TGTGCCAGCCTTAGTACAGATACGCAGTATTTT
>-|-|TRBJ2-2|TRBV27
CASSLRSAGRDTGELFF
TGTGCCAGCAGTTTACGGTCCGCAGGGCGGGACACCGGGGAGCTGTTTTTT
>-|-|TRBJ2-7|TRBV9
CASSVAGGQNYEQYF
TGTGCCAGCAGCGTAGCGGGCGGACAGAACTACGAGCAGTACTTC
>-|TRBD1|TRBJ2-7|TRBV7-9
CASSSTDRGGYEQYF
TGTGCCAGCAGCTCAACCGACAGGGGTGGATACGAGCAGTACTTC
>-|TRBD1|TRBJ1-2|TRBV28
CASSLGDRGIHGYTF
TGTGCCAGCAGTTTGGGAGACAGGGGAATTCATGGCTACACCTTC
>-|TRBD1|TRBJ1-2|TRBV12-3/TRBV12-4
CASSQGTAVNYGYTF
TGTGCCAGCAGCCAGGGGACAGCTGTTAACTATGGCTACACCTTC
>few|-|TRBJ2-5|TRBV27
CASSYRRDQETQYF
TGTGCCAGCAGTTACAGGCGGGATCAAGAGACCCAGTACTTC
>-|TRBD1|TRBJ2-7|TRBV20-1
CSPRDRGREQYF
TGCAGCCCCCGGGACAGGGGGCGTGAGCAGTACTTC
>-|-|TRBJ2-1|TRBV3-1
CASSQVGQTGRNEQFF
TGTGCCAGCAGCCAAGTGGGGCAGACGGGGCGCAATGAGCAGTTCTTC
>few|TRBD2|TRBJ2-3|TRBV6-5
CASSPTRTSGSTDTQYF
TGTGCCAGCAGTCCGACCCGGACTAGCGGGAGCACAGATACGCAGTATTTT
>many|-|TRBJ2-1|TRBV28
CARTCQNEQFF
TGTGCCAGAACGTGTCAGAATGAGCAGTTCTTC
>few|TRBD2|TRBJ2-5|TRBV12-3/TRBV12-4
CASSLLRLAHQETQYF
TGTGCCAGCAGTTTATTAAGACTAGCCCACCAAGAGACCCAGTACTTC
>few|-|TRBJ1-1|TRBV6-6
CASEGNTEAFF
TGTGCCAGCGAGGGGAACACTGAAGCTTTCTTT
>-|-|TRBJ2-7|TRBV27
CASSFTGHYEQYF
TGTGCCAGCAGTTTCACAGGGCACTACGAGCAGTACTTC
>-|-|TRBJ2-7|TRBV7-9
CASSFEGGISEQYF
TGTGCCAGCAGCTTTGAAGGCGGTATCTCCGAGCAGTACTTC